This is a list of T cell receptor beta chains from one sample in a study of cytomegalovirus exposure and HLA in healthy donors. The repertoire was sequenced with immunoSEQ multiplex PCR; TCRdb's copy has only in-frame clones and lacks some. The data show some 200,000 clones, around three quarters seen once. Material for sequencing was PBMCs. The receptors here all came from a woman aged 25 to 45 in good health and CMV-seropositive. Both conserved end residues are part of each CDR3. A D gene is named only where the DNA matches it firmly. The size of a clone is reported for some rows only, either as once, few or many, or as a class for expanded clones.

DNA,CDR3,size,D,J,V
TGCGCCAGCAGTGAGTTCGGAGGGGAGACTGAAGCTTTCTTT,CASSEFGGETEAFF,-,-,TRBJ1-1,TRBV10-1
TGTGCCAGCAGTTCCACAGGGGATGAGCAGTTCTTC,CASSSTGDEQFF,-,TRBD1,TRBJ2-1,TRBV27
TGTGCCAGCACGCTATACGGTGCTGCTAATGAAAAACTGTTTTTT,CASTLYGAANEKLFF,-,-,TRBJ1-4,TRBV7-2
TGTGCCAGCAGCTCAGGGACAGCTAGCAATCAGCCCCAGCATTTT,CASSSGTASNQPQHF,once,TRBD1,TRBJ1-5,TRBV7-6
TGTGCCAGCAGTCCGGGACAGGGGATGGGTTCACCCCTCCACTTT,CASSPGQGMGSPLHF,-,TRBD1,TRBJ1-6,TRBV28
TGTGCCAGCAATAAACAGGGTTACGCGAACACTGAAGCTTTCTTT,CASNKQGYANTEAFF,few,-,TRBJ1-1,TRBV6-1
TGTGCCAGCAGCTCGACCTTTAAGACAGGACCCTACGAGCAGTACTTC,CASSSTFKTGPYEQYF,-,-,TRBJ2-7,TRBV7-9
TGTGCCAGCAGCGCCCGACACGGCTACGAGCAGTACTTC,CASSARHGYEQYF,-,-,TRBJ2-7,TRBV7-2
TGTGCCAGCAGTGTTGACGGGAGCTCCTACAATGAGCAGTTCTTC,CASSVDGSSYNEQFF,few,-,TRBJ2-1,TRBV6-4
TGTGCCAGTAGTGTTACTAGCGGGAGAATTCCCTACGAGCAGTACTTC,CASSVTSGRIPYEQYF,-,TRBD2,TRBJ2-7,TRBV19
TGCGCCAGCAGCCAAATGGGACAGATGAACACTGAAGCTTTCTTT,CASSQMGQMNTEAFF,-,TRBD1,TRBJ1-1,TRBV4-3
TGTGCCAGCAGCTTAGAACAGGCGGACACTGAAGCTTTCTTT,CASSLEQADTEAFF,-,-,TRBJ1-1,TRBV7-9